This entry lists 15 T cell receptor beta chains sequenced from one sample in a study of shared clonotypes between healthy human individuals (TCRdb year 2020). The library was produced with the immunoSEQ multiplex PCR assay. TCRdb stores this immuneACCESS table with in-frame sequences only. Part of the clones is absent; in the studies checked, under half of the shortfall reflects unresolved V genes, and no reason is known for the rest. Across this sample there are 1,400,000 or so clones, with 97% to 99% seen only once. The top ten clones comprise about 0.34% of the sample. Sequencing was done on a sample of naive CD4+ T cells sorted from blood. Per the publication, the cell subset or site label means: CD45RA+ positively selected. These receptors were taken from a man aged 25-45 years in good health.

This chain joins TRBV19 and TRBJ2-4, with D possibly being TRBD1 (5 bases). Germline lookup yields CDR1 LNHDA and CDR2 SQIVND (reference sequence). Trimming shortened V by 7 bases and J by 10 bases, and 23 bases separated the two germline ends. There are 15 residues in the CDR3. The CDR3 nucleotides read TGTGCCAGTACCCAATCAGGGCAGGTTAATCCTATTCAGTACTTC. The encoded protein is CASTQSGQVNPIQYF.

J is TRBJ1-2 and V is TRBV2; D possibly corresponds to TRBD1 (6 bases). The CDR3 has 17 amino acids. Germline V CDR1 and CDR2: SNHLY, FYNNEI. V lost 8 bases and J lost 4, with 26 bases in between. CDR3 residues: CASGTGGTATAIYGYTF. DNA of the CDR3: TGTGCCAGCGGTACGGGGGGCACCGCTACCGCTATCTATGGCTACACCTTC.

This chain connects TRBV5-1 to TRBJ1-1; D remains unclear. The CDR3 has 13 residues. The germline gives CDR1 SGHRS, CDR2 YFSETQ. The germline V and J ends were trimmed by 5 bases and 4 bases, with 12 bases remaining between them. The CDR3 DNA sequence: TGCGCCAGCAGATCGGTTGGGATCACTGAAGCTTTCTTT. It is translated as CASRSVGITEAFF.

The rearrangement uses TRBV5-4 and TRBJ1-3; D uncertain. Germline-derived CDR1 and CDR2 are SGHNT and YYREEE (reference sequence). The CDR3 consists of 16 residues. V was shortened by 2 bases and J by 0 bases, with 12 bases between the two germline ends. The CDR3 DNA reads TGTGCCAGCAGCTTCCTCCCGGGGAACTCTGGAAACACCATATATTTT. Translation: CASSFLPGNSGNTIYF.

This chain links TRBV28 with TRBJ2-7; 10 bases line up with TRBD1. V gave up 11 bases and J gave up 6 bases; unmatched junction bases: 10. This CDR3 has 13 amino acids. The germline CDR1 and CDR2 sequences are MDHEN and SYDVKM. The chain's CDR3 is CAGRDRGLGEQYF. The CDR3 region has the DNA TGTGCCGGGAGGGACAGGGGTTTGGGCGAGCAGTACTTC.

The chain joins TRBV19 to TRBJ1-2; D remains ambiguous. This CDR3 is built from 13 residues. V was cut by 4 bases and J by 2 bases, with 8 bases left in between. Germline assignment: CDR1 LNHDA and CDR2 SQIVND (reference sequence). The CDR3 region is CASSKALNYGYTF. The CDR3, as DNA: TGTGCCAGTAGTAAGGCGTTGAACTATGGCTACACCTTC.

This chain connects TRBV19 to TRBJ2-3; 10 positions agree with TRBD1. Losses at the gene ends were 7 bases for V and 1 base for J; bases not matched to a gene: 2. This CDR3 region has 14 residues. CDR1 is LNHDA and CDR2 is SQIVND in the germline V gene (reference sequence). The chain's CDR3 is CASMGTGGTDTQYF. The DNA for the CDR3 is TGTGCCAGTATGGGGACAGGGGGCACAGATACGCAGTATTTT.

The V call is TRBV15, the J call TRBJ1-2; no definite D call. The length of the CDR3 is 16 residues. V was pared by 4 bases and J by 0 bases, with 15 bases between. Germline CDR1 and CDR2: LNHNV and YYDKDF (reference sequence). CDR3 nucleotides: TGTGCCACCAGCATTGACGTTCTGCCAACTAACTATGGCTACACCTTC. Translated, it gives CATSIDVLPTNYGYTF.

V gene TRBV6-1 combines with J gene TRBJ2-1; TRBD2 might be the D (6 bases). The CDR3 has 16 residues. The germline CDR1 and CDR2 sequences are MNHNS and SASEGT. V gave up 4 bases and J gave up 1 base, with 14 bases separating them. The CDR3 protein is CASSGAASVSYNEQFF. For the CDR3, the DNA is TGTGCCAGCAGTGGGGCAGCTAGCGTATCCTACAATGAGCAGTTCTTC.

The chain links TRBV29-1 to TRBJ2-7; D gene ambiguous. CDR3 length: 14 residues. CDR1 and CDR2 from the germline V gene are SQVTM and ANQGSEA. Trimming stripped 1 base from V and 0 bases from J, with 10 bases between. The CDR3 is CSVEGGTLSYEQYF. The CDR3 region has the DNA TGCAGCGTTGAAGGGGGAACACTCTCCTACGAGCAGTACTTC.

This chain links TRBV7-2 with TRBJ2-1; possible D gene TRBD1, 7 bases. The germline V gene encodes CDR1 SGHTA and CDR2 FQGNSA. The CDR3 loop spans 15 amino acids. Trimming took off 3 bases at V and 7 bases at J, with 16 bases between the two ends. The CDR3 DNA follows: TGTGCCAGCAGCTTCCAGGACAGGAGGGCTAATGAGCAGTTCTTC. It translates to CASSFQDRRANEQFF.

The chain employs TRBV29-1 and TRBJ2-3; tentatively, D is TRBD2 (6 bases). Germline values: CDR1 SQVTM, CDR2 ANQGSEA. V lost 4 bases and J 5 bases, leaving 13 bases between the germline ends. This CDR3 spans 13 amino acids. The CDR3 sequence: CSVVRGTKDTQYF. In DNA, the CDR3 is TGCAGCGTTGTGCGGGGCACTAAAGATACGCAGTATTTT.

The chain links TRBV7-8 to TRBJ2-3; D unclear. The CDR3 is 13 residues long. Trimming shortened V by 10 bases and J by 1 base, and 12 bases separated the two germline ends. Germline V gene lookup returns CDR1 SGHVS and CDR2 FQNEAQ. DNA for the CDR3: TGTGCCACCACGGCCGCGGGCACAGATACGCAGTATTTT. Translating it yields CATTAAGTDTQYF.

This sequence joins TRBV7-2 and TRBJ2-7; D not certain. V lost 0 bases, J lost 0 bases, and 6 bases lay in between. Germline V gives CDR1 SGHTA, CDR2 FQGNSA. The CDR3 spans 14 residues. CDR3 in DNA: TGTGCCAGCAGCTTAGCTGGCAACTCCTACGAGCAGTACTTC. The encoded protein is CASSLAGNSYEQYF.

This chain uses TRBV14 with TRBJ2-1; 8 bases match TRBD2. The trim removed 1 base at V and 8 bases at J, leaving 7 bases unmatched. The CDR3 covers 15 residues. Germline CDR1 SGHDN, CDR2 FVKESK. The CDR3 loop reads CASSQVGTSTHEQFF. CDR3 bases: TGTGCCAGCAGCCAAGTCGGGACTAGTACCCATGAGCAGTTCTTC.